The rows below give T cell receptor beta chains drawn from one sample of a study of blood T cell repertoires in COVID-19. The repertoire was sequenced with immunoSEQ multiplex PCR; TCRdb's copy has only in-frame clones and lacks some. The data contain 200,000 or so clones, roughly 80% of them singletons. The specimen sequenced was PBMCs or T cells enriched from blood (not recorded which). The receptors stem from a woman aged 40 to 50 with acute COVID-19. Both conserved end residues are part of each CDR3. The D gene is left open where the match is weak. Rows give clone size only sometimes, using once, few, many, or a class for an expanded clone.

TRBJ1-4,TRBV5-6,NA,NA,TGTGCCAGCAGCTTTAACGGAGGGTTTAATGAAAAACTGTTTTTT,CASSFNGGFNEKLFF
TRBJ2-7,TRBV5-6,TRBD2,NA,TGTGCCAGCAGCTCATACGGACTAGCGGGAGTACGCGGCTACGAGCAGTACTTC,CASSSYGLAGVRGYEQYF
TRBJ1-1,TRBV28,NA,NA,TGTGCCAGCAGTACCCCGACAGCTCCGAACACTGAAGCTTTCTTT,CASSTPTAPNTEAFF
TRBJ2-1,TRBV25-1,NA,NA,TGTGCCAGCAGTGTCTCCGCGGGGGCGAATGAGCAGTTCTTC,CASSVSAGANEQFF
TRBJ1-5,TRBV4-3,NA,few,TGCGCCAGCAGCCAAGAGGTGCGCGGTGGCGCCCAGCATTTT,CASSQEVRGGAQHF
TRBJ2-7,TRBV5-1,NA,NA,TGCGCCAGCAGCCCCGGGGTAGCCTACGAGCAGTACTTC,CASSPGVAYEQYF
TRBJ2-5,TRBV2,NA,few,TGTGCCAGCAGTGAAGCGAACAGTGTCAGGGTTCAAGAGACCCAGTACTTC,CASSEANSVRVQETQYF
TRBJ1-1,TRBV7-8,NA,few,TGTGCCAGCAGATCCGGCGGGGGGAACACTGAAGCTTTCTTT,CASRSGGGNTEAFF
TRBJ1-4,TRBV18,NA,NA,TGTGCCAGCTCACCAGGGACCCTGGGAGGCGGTGAAAAACTGTTTTTT,CASSPGTLGGGEKLFF
TRBJ1-2,TRBV9,TRBD1,few,TGTGCCAGCAGCGGAATAAACAGGGGCAGAAAGATGTTCTATGGCTACACCTTC,CASSGINRGRKMFYGYTF
TRBJ2-1,TRBV7-9,TRBD1,NA,TGTGCCAGCAGTCCTCACTGGACAGGGTCAGGCAATGAGCAGTTCTTC,CASSPHWTGSGNEQFF
TRBJ2-3,TRBV19,TRBD2,once,TGTGCCAGTAGCGTTGGGACTAGCGGGTGGATAAACTCTAGCACAGATACGCAGTATTTT,CASSVGTSGWINSSTDTQYF
TRBJ2-1,TRBV7-3,TRBD2,NA,TGTGCCAGCAGCTCTAGCGGGATCCGAGAGCAGTTCTTC,CASSSSGIREQFF
TRBJ1-2,TRBV2,NA,NA,TGTGCCAGCAGTGCGATCCGTAGCAACTCCGTTGGCTACACCTTC,CASSAIRSNSVGYTF
TRBJ2-3,TRBV5-1,TRBD2,NA,TGCGCCAGCAGCCCTGGACTAGCGGGAGGGTCTAGCACAGATACGCAGTATTTT,CASSPGLAGGSSTDTQYF
TRBJ2-1,TRBV11-3,TRBD2,NA,TGTGCCAGCAGCCCGAAGGCTACGGGACTAGCCTACAATGAGCAGTTCTTC,CASSPKATGLAYNEQFF
TRBJ1-4,TRBV9,NA,few,TGTGCCAGCAGCCCATTGGGGGGTGCTAATGAAAAACTGTTTTTT,CASSPLGGANEKLFF
TRBJ2-7,TRBV5-1,TRBD1,NA,TGCGCCAGCAATTCCGGGACAGGCTCCTACGAGCAGTACTTC,CASNSGTGSYEQYF